Presented here are 5 T cell receptor beta chains from one specimen sequenced in a study of yellow fever vaccine responses in identical twins. TCRdb re-analysed the RT-PCR reads in MiXCR, keeping a single row per CDR3 protein. Of roughly 6,900 distinct CDR3 sequences detected, about 86% appear once; the ten largest clones hold 1.2%. Sample: T cells from blood (PBMCs), unsorted or a sorted subset (not recorded which), taken before or after yellow fever vaccination (not recorded which). The receptors derive from a woman between 18 and 30 years old who received the yellow fever vaccine.

This clonotype was recorded once. The chain links TRBV29-1 to TRBJ2-7; a weak D match, TRBD2 (5 bases). CDR3 length: 12 residues. CDR1 is SQVTM and CDR2 is ANQGSEA in the germline V gene. Trimming removed 6 bases from V and 3 bases from J, with 12 bases in between. Here the CDR3 reads CSVEGPLYEQYF. CDR3 DNA: TGCAGCGTCGAGGGCCCCCTCTACGAGCAGTACTTC.

This chain joins TRBV11-3 and TRBJ1-5, with D unclear. Germline CDR1 reads SGHNT; CDR2 reads YENEEA. This CDR3 spans 13 amino acids. V was shortened by 0 bases and J by 7 bases, with 7 bases between the two germline ends. The CDR3 protein is CASSLDLQQPQHF. In nucleotides, the CDR3 is TGTGCCAGCAGCTTAGATCTACAGCAGCCCCAGCATTTT.

DNA for the CDR3: TGTGCCAGCAGCTTTTCTAGGACAGGGGGTCACGAGCAGTACTTC. This translates into CASSFSRTGGHEQYF. The chain links TRBV11-3 to TRBJ2-7, with 10 bases fitting TRBD1. The CDR3 spans 15 residues. V shed 3 bases, J shed 5 bases, and the junction held 7 bases outside the gene matches. Germline V gives CDR1 SGHNT, CDR2 YENEEA.

The chain has TRBV18 and TRBJ2-7; D is uncertain. Trimming cost V 0 bases and J 0 bases, with 15 bases left between them. This CDR3 contains 17 residues. Germline CDR1 and CDR2: KGHSH and LQKENI. For the CDR3, the DNA is TGTGCCAGCTCACCACCGGGTTGGAATCTGAGCTCCTACGAGCAGTACTTC. Translating it yields CASSPPGWNLSSYEQYF. The whole variable domain, remainder taken from reference TRBV18 and TRBJ2-7, is NAGVMQNPRHLVRRRGQEARLRCSPMKGHSHVYWYRQLPEEGLKFMVYLQKENIIDESGMPKERFSAEFPKEGPSILRIQQVVRGDSAAYFCASSPPGWNLSSYEQYFGPGTRLTVT.

The chain carries TRBV7-2 and TRBJ2-3; D is unclear. V was clipped by 0 bases and J by 5 bases, with 9 bases between them. There are 14 residues in the CDR3. CDR1 is SGHTA and CDR2 is FQGNSA in the germline V gene. Here the CDR3 DNA reads TGTGCCAGCAGCTTAGCGGGAAATGTAGATACGCAGTATTTT. This codes for CASSLAGNVDTQYF.